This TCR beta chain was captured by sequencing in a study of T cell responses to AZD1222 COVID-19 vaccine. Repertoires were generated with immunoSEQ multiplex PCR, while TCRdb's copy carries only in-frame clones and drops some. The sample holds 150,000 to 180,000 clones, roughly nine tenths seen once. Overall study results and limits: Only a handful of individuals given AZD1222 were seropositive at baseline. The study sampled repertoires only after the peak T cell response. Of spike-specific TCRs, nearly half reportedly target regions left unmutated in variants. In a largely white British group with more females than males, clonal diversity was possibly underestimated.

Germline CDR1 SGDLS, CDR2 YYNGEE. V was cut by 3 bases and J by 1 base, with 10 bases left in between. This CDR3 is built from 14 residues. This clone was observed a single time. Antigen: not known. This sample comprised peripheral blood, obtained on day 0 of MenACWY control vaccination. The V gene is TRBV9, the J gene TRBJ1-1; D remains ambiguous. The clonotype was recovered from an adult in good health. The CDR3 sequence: CASSEGLGNTEAFF. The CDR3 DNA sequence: TGTGCCAGCAGCGAGGGCTTAGGGAACACTGAAGCTTTCTTT. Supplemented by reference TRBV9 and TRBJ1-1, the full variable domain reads DSGVTQTPKHLITATGQRVTLRCSPRSGDLSVYWYQQSLDQGLQFLIQYYNGEERAKGNILERFSAQQFPDLHSELNLSSLELGDSALYFCASSEGLGNTEAFFGQGTRLTVV.